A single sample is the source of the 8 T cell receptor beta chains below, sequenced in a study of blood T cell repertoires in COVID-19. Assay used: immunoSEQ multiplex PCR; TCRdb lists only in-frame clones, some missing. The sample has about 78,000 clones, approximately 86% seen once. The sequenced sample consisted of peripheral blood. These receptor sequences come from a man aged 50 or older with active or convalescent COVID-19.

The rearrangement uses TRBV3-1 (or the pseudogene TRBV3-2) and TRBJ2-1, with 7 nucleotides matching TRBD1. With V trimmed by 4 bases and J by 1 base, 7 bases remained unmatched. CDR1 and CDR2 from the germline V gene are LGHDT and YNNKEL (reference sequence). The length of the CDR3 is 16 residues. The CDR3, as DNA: TGTGCCAGCAGCCCAATCGGACAGGAATCCTACAATGAGCAGTTCTTC. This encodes CASSPIGQESYNEQFF.

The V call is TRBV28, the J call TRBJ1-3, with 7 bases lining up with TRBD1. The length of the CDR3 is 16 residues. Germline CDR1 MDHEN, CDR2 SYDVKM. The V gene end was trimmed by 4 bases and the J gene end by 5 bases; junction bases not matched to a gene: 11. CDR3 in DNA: TGTGCCAGCAGTTCCGGACAACAGGGGAGTCGAAACACCATATATTTT. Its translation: CASSSGQQGSRNTIYF.

The CDR3 DNA is TGTGCCAGCTCACCAGGCACATTTAAGGGGGAGACCCAGTACTTC. Translated, it gives CASSPGTFKGETQYF. The chain recombines TRBV18 with TRBJ2-5; TRBD1 might be the D (5 bases). The CDR3 sequence is 15 residues long. Trimming left V 2 bases short and J 5 bases short, with 15 bases between. Germline lookup yields CDR1 KGHSH and CDR2 LQKENI.

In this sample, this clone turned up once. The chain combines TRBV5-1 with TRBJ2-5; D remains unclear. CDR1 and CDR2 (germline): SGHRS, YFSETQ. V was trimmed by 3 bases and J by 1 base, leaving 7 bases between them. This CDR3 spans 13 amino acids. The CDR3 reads CASSSIVQETQYF. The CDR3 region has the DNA TGCGCCAGCAGCTCCATTGTCCAAGAGACCCAGTACTTC.

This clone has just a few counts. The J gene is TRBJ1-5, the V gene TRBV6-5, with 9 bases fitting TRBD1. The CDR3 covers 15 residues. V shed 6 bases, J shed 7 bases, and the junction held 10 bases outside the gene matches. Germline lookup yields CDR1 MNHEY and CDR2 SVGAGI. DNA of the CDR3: TGTGCCAGCAGGGCTCTCGGGACAGGGTACCAGCCCCAGCATTTT. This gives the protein CASRALGTGYQPQHF.

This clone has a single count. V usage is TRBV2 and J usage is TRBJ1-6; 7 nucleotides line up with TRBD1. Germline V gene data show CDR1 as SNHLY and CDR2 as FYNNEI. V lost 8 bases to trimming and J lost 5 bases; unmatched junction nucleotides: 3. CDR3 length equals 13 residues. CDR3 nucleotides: TGTGCCAGCTCTGGACAGGATAATTCACCCCTCCACTTT. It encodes CASSGQDNSPLHF.

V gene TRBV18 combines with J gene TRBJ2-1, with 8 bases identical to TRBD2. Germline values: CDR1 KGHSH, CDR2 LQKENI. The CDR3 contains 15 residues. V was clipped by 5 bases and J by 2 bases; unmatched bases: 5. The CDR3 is CASSSGLAAYNEQFF. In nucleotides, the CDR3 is TGTGCCAGCTCATCCGGACTAGCCGCCTACAATGAGCAGTTCTTC.

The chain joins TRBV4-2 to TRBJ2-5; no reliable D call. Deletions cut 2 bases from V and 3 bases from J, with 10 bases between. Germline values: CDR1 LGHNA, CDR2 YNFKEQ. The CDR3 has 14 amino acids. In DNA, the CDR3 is TGTGCCAGCAGCCAATCTGCGACTGAAGAGACCCAGTACTTC. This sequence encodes CASSQSATEETQYF.